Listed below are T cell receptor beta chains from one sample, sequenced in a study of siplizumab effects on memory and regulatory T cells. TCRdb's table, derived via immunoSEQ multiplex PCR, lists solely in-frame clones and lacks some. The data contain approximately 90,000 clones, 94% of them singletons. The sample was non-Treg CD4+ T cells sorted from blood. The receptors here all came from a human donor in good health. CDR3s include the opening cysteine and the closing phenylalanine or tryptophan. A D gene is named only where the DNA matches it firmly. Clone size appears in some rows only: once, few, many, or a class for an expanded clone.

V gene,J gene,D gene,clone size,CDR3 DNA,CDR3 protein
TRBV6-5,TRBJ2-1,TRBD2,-,TGTGCCAGCAGTTATACGGGAGGGAGCTCCTACAATGAGCAGTTCTTC,CASSYTGGSSYNEQFF
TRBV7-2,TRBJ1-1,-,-,TGTGCCAGCAGCTTAGCCAGCAAGAACACTGAAGCTTTCTTT,CASSLASKNTEAFF
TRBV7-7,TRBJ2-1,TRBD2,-,TGTGCTAGCAGCTCGGAACCGGGACTAGGGTCTAATGAGCAGTTCTTC,CASSSEPGLGSNEQFF
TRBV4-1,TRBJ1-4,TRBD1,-,TGCGCCAGCAGTAGGACAGGGGTTGGCGATAATGAAAAACTGTTTTTT,CASSRTGVGDNEKLFF
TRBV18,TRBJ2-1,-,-,TGTGCCAGCTCACCACCGGGGGGCTCCTACAATGAGCAGTTCTTC,CASSPPGGSYNEQFF
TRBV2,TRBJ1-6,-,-,TGTGCCAGCAGGTGGACTGAGGGAGGTTCACCCCTCCACTTT,CASRWTEGGSPLHF
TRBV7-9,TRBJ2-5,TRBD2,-,TGTGCCAGCAGCGAAACTAGCGGGACCCAGTACTTC,CASSETSGTQYF
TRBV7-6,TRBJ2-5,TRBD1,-,TGTGCCAGCAGCTTAGATTCGGGGACAGGGAAGACCCAGTACTTC,CASSLDSGTGKTQYF
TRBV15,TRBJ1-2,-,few,TGTGCCACCAGCAGAGATCTCCACTATGGCTACACCTTC,CATSRDLHYGYTF
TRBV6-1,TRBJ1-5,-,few,TGTGCCAGCAGTGAAGGGGCAGGGATTAATCAGCCCCAGCATTTT,CASSEGAGINQPQHF
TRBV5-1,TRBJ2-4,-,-,TGCGCCAGCAGCTTGGTTGGTGGCCAGGGATTTGACATTCAGTACTTC,CASSLVGGQGFDIQYF
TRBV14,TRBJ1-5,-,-,TGTGCCAGCAGCCAAGACAAGCAACCACAGCCCCAGCATTTT,CASSQDKQPQPQHF
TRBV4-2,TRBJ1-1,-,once,TGTGCCAGCAGCACGGACACTGAAGCTTTCTTT,CASSTDTEAFF
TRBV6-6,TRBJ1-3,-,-,TGTGCCAGCAGTTACTCGCGTCTGTCTGGAAACACCATATATTTT,CASSYSRLSGNTIYF
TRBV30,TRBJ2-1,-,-,TGTGCCTGGAGTAACGGGATTTACAATGAGCAGTTCTTC,CAWSNGIYNEQFF
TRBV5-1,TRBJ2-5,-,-,TGCGCCAGCAGCCGGGACAAAGAGACCCAGTACTTC,CASSRDKETQYF
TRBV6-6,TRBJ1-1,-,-,TGTGCCAGCAGTGCGCGACAGGAGATCAACACTGAAGCTTTCTTT,CASSARQEINTEAFF
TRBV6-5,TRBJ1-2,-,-,TGTGCCAGCAGTATCCACAGAGGAAGTGGAGGCTACACCTTC,CASSIHRGSGGYTF
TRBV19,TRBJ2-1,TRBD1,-,TGTGCCAGTACCAGGGACAGGGGGCTCTACAATGAGCAGTTCTTC,CASTRDRGLYNEQFF
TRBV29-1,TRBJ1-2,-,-,TGCAGCGTTGAAGGTGGGGGATTCTATGGCTACACCTTC,CSVEGGGFYGYTF
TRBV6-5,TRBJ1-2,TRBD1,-,TGTGCCAGCAGTACCAGGACAGGGTCCGGCTACACCTTC,CASSTRTGSGYTF
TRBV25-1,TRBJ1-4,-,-,TGTGCCAGCAGTGAAACAGTCCTTAATGAAAAACTGTTTTTT,CASSETVLNEKLFF
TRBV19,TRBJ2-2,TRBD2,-,TGTGCCAGTAGTGGAGGACTAGCGGGAGGGAACACCGGGGAGCTGTTTTTT,CASSGGLAGGNTGELFF
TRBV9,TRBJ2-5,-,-,TGTGCCAGCAGCGTAGCACCCCAAGAGACCCAGTACTTC,CASSVAPQETQYF
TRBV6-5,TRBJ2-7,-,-,TGTGCCAGCAGTTACCGGGTCGGCCAGACCTACGAGCAGTACTTC,CASSYRVGQTYEQYF
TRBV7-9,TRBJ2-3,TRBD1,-,TGTGCCAGCAGCTTCACAGGGGAAAGGACAGATACGCAGTATTTT,CASSFTGERTDTQYF
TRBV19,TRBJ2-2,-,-,TGTGCCAGTAGTATAGTGCAGTCCGGGGAGCTGTTTTTT,CASSIVQSGELFF
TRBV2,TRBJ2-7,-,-,TGTGCCAGCAGTTTAGGCTACGAGCAGTACTTC,CASSLGYEQYF
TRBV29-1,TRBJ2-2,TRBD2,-,TGCAGCGCCTCGATAGCGGGAGGGCCCACCGGGGAGCTGTTTTTT,CSASIAGGPTGELFF
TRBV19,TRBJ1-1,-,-,TGTGCCAGTAGTATAGCGGCGGGGAGGGAAGCTTTCTTT,CASSIAAGREAFF
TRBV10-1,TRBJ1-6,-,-,TGCGCCAGCAGTGAGTCGAGCGAGGGATCACCCCTCCACTTT,CASSESSEGSPLHF
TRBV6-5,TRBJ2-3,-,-,TGTGCCAGCACACCCCGGGACCCCACAGATACGCAGTATTTT,CASTPRDPTDTQYF
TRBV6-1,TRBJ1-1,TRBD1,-,TGTGCCACCGGACAGGGGAAGGGTGTCACTGAAGCTTTCTTT,CATGQGKGVTEAFF
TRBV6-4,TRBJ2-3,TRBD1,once,TGTGCCAGCAGTCTCGGGACAGCCCGCACAGATACGCAGTATTTT,CASSLGTARTDTQYF
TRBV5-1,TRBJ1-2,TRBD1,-,TGCGCCAGCAGCTTATCGGGACAGAATAACTATGGCTACACCTTC,CASSLSGQNNYGYTF
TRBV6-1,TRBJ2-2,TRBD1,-,TGTGCCAGCAGTGGAGAAGGGGGCTGGGGCACCGGGGAGCTGTTTTTT,CASSGEGGWGTGELFF
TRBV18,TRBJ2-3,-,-,TGTGCCAGCTCACCCACAGCCCCATGGGCAGATACGCAGTATTTT,CASSPTAPWADTQYF
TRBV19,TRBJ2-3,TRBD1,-,TGTGCCAGTAGGATACAGGGGGCATGGGCAGATACGCAGTATTTT,CASRIQGAWADTQYF
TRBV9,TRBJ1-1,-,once,TGTGCCAGCAGCGCGCACGGGGGGACGGGAACTGAAGCTTTCTTT,CASSAHGGTGTEAFF
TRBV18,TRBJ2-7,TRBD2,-,TGTGCCAGCTCACCACCCCCCACAGCGGGACGGGCCTTTTACGAGCAGTACTTC,CASSPPPTAGRAFYEQYF
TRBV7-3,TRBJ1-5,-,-,TGTGCCAGCAGCCTGACATATAATCAGCCCCAGCATTTT,CASSLTYNQPQHF
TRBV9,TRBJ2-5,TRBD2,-,TGTGCCAGCAGTTGGGGCGGGAGCGGGGGAGGAGAGACCCAGTACTTC,CASSWGGSGGGETQYF
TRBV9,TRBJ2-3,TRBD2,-,TGTGCCAGCGGAAGCGGGAGCGCAGATACGCAGTATTTT,CASGSGSADTQYF
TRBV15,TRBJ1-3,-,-,TGTGCCACCAGCACAAACAGGGTCCCCTTCTCTGGAAACACCATATATTTT,CATSTNRVPFSGNTIYF
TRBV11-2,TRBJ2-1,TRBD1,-,TGTGCCAGCAGAAAACAGGGGGTGGTCTACAATGAGCAGTTCTTC,CASRKQGVVYNEQFF
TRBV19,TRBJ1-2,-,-,TGTGCCAGTAGTATTGTGGGAAACTATGGCTACACCTTC,CASSIVGNYGYTF
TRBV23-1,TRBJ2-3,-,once,TGCGCCAGCATTTTCAGTTTCTCAGATACGCAGTATTTT,CASIFSFSDTQYF